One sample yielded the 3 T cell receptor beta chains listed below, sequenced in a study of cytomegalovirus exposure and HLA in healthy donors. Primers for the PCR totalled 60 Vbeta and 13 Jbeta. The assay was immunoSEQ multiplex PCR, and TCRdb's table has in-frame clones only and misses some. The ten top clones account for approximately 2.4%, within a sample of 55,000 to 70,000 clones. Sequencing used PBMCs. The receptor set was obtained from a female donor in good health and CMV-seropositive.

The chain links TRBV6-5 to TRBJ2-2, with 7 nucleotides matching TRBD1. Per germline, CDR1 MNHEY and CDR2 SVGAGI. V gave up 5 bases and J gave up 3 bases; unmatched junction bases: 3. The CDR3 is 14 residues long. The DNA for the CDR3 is TGTGCCAGCAGTCCTGGGACAGACACCGGGGAGCTGTTTTTT. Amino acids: CASSPGTDTGELFF.

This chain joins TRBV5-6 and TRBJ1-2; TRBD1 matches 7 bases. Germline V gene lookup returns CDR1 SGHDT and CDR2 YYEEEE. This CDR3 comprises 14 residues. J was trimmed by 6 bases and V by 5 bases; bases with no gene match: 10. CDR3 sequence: CASRRPDRLNGYTF. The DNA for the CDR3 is TGTGCCAGCAGACGCCCGGACAGGTTGAATGGCTACACCTTC.

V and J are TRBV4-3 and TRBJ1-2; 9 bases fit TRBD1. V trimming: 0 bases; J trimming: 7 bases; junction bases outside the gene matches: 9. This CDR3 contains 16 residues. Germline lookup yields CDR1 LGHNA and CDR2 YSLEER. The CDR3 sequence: CASSQDRDRALGGYTF. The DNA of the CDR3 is TGCGCCAGCAGCCAAGACCGGGACAGGGCTCTGGGTGGCTACACCTTC.